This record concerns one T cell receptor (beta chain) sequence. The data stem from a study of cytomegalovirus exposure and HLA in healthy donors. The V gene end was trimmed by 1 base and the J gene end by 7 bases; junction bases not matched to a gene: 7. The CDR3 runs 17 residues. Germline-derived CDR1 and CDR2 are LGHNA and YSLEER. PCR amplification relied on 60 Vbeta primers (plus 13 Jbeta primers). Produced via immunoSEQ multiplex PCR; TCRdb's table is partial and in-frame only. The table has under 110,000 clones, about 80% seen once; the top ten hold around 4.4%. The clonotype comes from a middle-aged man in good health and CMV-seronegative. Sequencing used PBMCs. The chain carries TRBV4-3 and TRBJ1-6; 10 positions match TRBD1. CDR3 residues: CASSQATGGYSNSPLHF. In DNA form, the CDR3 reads TGCGCCAGCAGCCAAGCGACAGGGGGCTACTCGAATTCACCCCTCCACTTT.